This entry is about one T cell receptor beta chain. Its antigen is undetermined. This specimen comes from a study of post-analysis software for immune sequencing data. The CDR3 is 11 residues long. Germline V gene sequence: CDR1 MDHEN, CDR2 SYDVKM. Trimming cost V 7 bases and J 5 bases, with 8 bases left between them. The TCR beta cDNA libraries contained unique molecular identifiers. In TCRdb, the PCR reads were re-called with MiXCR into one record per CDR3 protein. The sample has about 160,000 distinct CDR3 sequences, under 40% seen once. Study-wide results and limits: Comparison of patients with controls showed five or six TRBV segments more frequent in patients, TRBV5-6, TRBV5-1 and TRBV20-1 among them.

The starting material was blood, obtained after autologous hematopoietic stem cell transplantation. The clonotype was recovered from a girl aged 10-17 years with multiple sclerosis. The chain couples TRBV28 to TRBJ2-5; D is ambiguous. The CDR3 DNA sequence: TGTGCCAGCACCCTGGCGGAGACCCAGTACTTC. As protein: CASTLAETQYF.